The 3 T cell receptor beta chains below all came from one sample that was sequenced in a study of shared clonotypes between healthy human individuals. The data were produced by immunoSEQ multiplex PCR, yet TCRdb's version contains in-frame clones alone and is incomplete. The sample yields fewer than 2.5 million clones, roughly 93% seen once. The sample taken for sequencing was naive CD4+ T cells from PBMCs. The subset is: CD45RA+ positively selected. These receptors were collected from a man aged 18 to 29 in good health. Some clones in this sample may be carry-over from other donors' samples.

This clone came up once. The V call is TRBV7-2, the J call TRBJ2-7; D is unresolved. Germline V CDR1 and CDR2: SGHTA, FQGNSA. The V gene lost 5 bases and the J gene lost 0 bases, with 14 bases spanning the gap. This CDR3 contains 15 residues. CDR3 in amino acids: CASSKVGSISYEQYF. The CDR3 nucleotides read TGTGCCAGCAGCAAGGTCGGTTCCATCTCCTACGAGCAGTACTTC.

On this clone: Other DNA variants within this sample encode the same CDR3. The V and J genes are TRBV28 and TRBJ2-5, with D hard to call. Trimming left V 6 bases short and J 2 bases short, with 4 bases between. CDR3 length: 11 amino acids. CDR1 MDHEN and CDR2 SYDVKM come from the germline V gene. The CDR3 DNA is TGTGCCAGCAGAGATCAAGAGACCCAGTACTTC. It translates to CASRDQETQYF. Full variable domain (outside the CDR3, taken from reference TRBV28 and TRBJ2-5): DVKVTQSSRYLVKRTGEKVFLECVQDMDHENMFWYRQDPGLGLRLIYFSYDVKMKEKGDIPEGYSVSREKKERFSLILESASTNQTSMYLCASRDQETQYFGPGTRLLVL.

The chain's CDR3 is CASSLEVSSYEQYF. Here the CDR3 DNA reads TGTGCCAGCAGCTTAGAGGTTAGCTCCTACGAGCAGTACTTC. The V and J genes are TRBV5-4 and TRBJ2-7; D gene unclear. The V end was cut by 2 bases, the J end by 0 bases, with 9 bases between. This CDR3 spans 14 amino acids. Germline V gene sequence: CDR1 SGHNT, CDR2 YYREEE (reference sequence).